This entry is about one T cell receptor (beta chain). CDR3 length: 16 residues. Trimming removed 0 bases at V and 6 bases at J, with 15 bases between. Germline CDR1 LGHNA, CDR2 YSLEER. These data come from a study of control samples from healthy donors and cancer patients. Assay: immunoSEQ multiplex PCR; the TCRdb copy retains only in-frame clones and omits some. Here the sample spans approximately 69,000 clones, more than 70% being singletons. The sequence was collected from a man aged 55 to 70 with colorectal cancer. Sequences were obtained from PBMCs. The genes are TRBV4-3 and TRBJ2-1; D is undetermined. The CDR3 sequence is CASSQDRLPPANEQFF. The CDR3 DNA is TGCGCCAGCAGCCAAGATCGTCTACCCCCCGCCAATGAGCAGTTCTTC.